A single sample gave rise to the 15 T cell receptor beta chains below, sequenced in a study of blood T cell repertoires in COVID-19. Generated by immunoSEQ multiplex PCR, the TCRdb table keeps only in-frame clones and is missing some. The repertoire holds a few hundred thousand clones, with roughly 81% as singletons. Sequenced input: PBMCs or T cells enriched from blood (not recorded which). These receptor sequences come from a woman between 45 and 60 years old who had been exposed to COVID-19.

The V call is TRBV7-9, the J call TRBJ1-2; no clear D. In germline, CDR1 is SEHNR, CDR2 FQNEAQ (reference sequence). V was cut by 7 bases and J by 5 bases, with 11 bases left in between. This CDR3 is built from 12 residues. The DNA for the CDR3 is TGTGCCAGCACCCCGGACTCTTATGGCTACACCTTC. It is translated as CASTPDSYGYTF.

The V and J genes are TRBV4-1 and TRBJ2-5; 14 bases are shared with TRBD2. The CDR3 consists of 16 residues. The germline gives CDR1 MGHRA, CDR2 YSYEKL. V gave up 1 base and J gave up 4 bases; unmatched junction bases: 2. The CDR3 bases are TGCGCCAGCAGCCAAGTTGGACTAGCGGGGGGAGAGACCCAGTACTTC. It yields the protein CASSQVGLAGGETQYF.

The chain uses TRBV10-1 and TRBJ1-2, with D possibly matching TRBD1 (6 bases). Germline CDR1 is WNHNN and CDR2 is SYGVQD (reference sequence). The CDR3 covers 14 residues. The V end was cut by 6 bases, the J end by 5 bases, with 16 bases between. The CDR3, as DNA: TGCGCCAGCAGCGGGGGGGCGCGGGTGTATGGCTACACCTTC. Amino acids: CASSGGARVYGYTF.

J is TRBJ1-5 and V is TRBV5-6; the D gene is possibly TRBD1 (5 bases). V gave up 0 bases and J gave up 2 bases, with 6 bases separating them. Germline V gives CDR1 SGHDT, CDR2 YYEEEE. This CDR3 region has 14 residues. The CDR3 protein is CASSLGGGNQPQHF. As DNA, the CDR3 is TGTGCCAGCAGCTTGGGGGGGGGCAATCAGCCCCAGCATTTT.

This clone was seen a few times. The V gene is TRBV7-2, the J gene TRBJ1-1; D gene uncertain. With 3 bases removed from V and 5 bases from J, the gap between germline ends came to 13 bases. The V gene's germline CDR1 is SGHTA and CDR2 FQGNSA. This CDR3 is built from 14 residues. CDR3 sequence (DNA): TGTGCCAGCAGCTTCCGCACGGGGTCTACTGAAGCTTTCTTT. The encoded protein is CASSFRTGSTEAFF.

The V gene is TRBV18, the J gene TRBJ1-4; D not resolved. Germline values: CDR1 KGHSH, CDR2 LQKENI. This CDR3 is 15 amino acids long. V lost 3 bases to trimming and J lost 5 bases, with 13 bases between them. CDR3 residues: CASSPPGLSNEKLFF. DNA for the CDR3: TGTGCCAGCTCACCTCCCGGACTGAGCAATGAAAAACTGTTTTTT.

V gene TRBV28 combines with J gene TRBJ2-7; perhaps TRBD1 as D (6 bases). The CDR3 loop spans 12 amino acids. Trimming left V 7 bases short and J 6 bases short, with 13 bases between. In germline, CDR1 is MDHEN, CDR2 SYDVKM. CDR3 region: CASNAGASEQYF. DNA for the CDR3: TGTGCCAGCAACGCAGGGGCTTCCGAGCAGTACTTC.

This clone was seen ten or more times. This chain uses TRBV21-1 with TRBJ2-5; the D call TRBD2 from the table was never checked on the DNA. TRBV21-1 counts as a pseudogene. The CDR3 is 13 amino acids. CDR3 region: CASSAGSQETQYF. In DNA, the CDR3 is TGTGCCAGCAGCGCGGGCAGCCAAGAGACCCAGTACTTC.

The chain is built from TRBV11-2 and TRBJ1-1, with D tentatively TRBD1 (6 bases). This CDR3 spans 11 amino acids. V was cut by 3 bases and J by 11 bases, with 10 bases left in between. The germline CDR1 and CDR2 sequences are SGHAT and FQNNGV. The CDR3 loop reads CASSFGDKAFF. The CDR3 nucleotides read TGTGCCAGCAGCTTCGGGGACAAGGCTTTCTTT. Full variable domain (outside the CDR3, taken from reference TRBV11-2 and TRBJ1-1): EAGVAQSPRYKIIEKRQSVAFWCNPISGHATLYWYQQILGQGPKLLIQFQNNGVVDDSQLPKDRFSAERLKGVDSTLKIQPAKLEDSAVYLCASSFGDKAFFGQGTRLTVV.

The rearrangement uses TRBV29-1 and TRBJ2-5; TRBD2 agrees at 9 bases. Trimming took 7 bases from V and 4 from J; bases not matched to a gene: 4. The CDR3 extends over 12 amino acids. Germline CDR1 reads SQVTM; CDR2 reads ANQGSEA. CDR3 DNA sequence: TGCAGCGCCCCGACTAGCGGAGAGACCCAGTACTTC. As protein: CSAPTSGETQYF.

J is TRBJ1-4 and V is TRBV30; D remains unclear. This CDR3 has 13 residues. The germline V gene encodes CDR1 GTSNPN and CDR2 SVGIG (reference sequence). Between the trimmed V and J ends, which lost 8 bases and 4 bases, there was a span of 14 bases. CDR3 coding DNA: TGTGCCGGGTGGGCAGGCTTTAATGAAAAACTGTTTTTT. The encoded protein is CAGWAGFNEKLFF.

The rearrangement links TRBV19 to TRBJ2-1; D gene uncertain. The CDR3 has 13 residues. CDR1 is LNHDA and CDR2 is SQIVND in the germline V gene (reference sequence). The V gene lost 8 bases and the J gene lost 6 bases, with 14 bases spanning the gap. The CDR3 nucleotides read TGTGCCAGTTCCTCGGTGGGCGTCAATGAGCAGTTCTTC. This codes for CASSSVGVNEQFF.

This clone was seen only a few times. CDR3 residues: CASSLGLMNTEAFF. CDR3 nucleotide sequence: TGTGCCAGCAGCTTAGGACTCATGAACACTGAAGCTTTCTTT. The rearrangement uses TRBV13 and TRBJ1-1; D remains ambiguous. V was clipped by 0 bases and J by 0 bases, with 5 bases between them. Germline lookup yields CDR1 PRHDT and CDR2 FYEKMQ (reference sequence). The CDR3 sequence is 14 residues long.

CDR3 amino acids: CASSGGSSYGYTF. In DNA, the CDR3 is TGTGCCAGCAGTGGCGGCAGTAGTTATGGCTACACCTTC. The chain carries TRBV2 and TRBJ1-2; D not certain. V was pared by 4 bases and J by 5 bases, with 11 bases between. Germline CDR1 is SNHLY and CDR2 is FYNNEI. This CDR3 comprises 13 residues.

V and J are TRBV14 and TRBJ2-1, with TRBD2 matching 9 bases. J gave up 6 bases and V 3 bases, and 12 bases lay outside the gene matches. The CDR3 spans 17 residues. Germline lookup yields CDR1 SGHDN and CDR2 FVKESK. The CDR3 loop is CASSQITGTSWRNEQFF. The DNA of the CDR3 is TGTGCCAGCAGCCAGATAACCGGGACTAGCTGGCGCAATGAGCAGTTCTTC.